This T cell receptor (beta chain) emerged from a study of T cell responses to AZD1222 COVID-19 vaccine (dated by TCRdb to about 2021). In terms of the full investigation: TCR sequencing was performed for 230 to 250 trial participants, of whom 207 were given two doses of AZD1222 and approximately 26 were given two doses of MenACWY control vaccine. Enrollment into the trials was organized by age into subgroups of 18-55, 56-69 and 70-plus years, and those subgroups contained approximately 160, 26 and 62 TCR-sequenced participants, respectively. What the authors observed across the whole study: No day 14 peak-response samples were available, so repertoires were characterized only after the peak T cell response. After two AZD1222 doses, spike-specific TCR breadth and depth were significantly higher than at day 0 and than in MenACWY recipients. Participants were mostly white British, with more females than males. The authors suggested clonal diversity may have been underestimated. Epitopes outside the regions mutated in the B.1.351 and B.1.1.7 variants were reportedly recognized by nearly half of the unique spike-specific TCRs. The 56-69-year group was small, and its depth increase did not reach significance, likely because of low power. Vaccine-associated CD4 TCRs spanned the whole spike protein, with dominant responses in regions 160-218 and 743-854. Conclusions about previously exposed vaccinees are limited, since just 6 or 7 AZD1222 recipients were seropositive for SARS-CoV-2 at baseline.

This specimen's time point label, interpreted: baseline before first vaccination. The treatment or condition label corresponds to: meningococcal conjugate vaccine given as trial control. Vaccinee samples were obtained from the UK trials COV001 and COV002, which included a single-blind randomized controlled phase 2/3 trial of AZD1222 (ChAdOx1 nCoV-19) in healthy adults. For TCRbeta chain sequencing, PBMC samples were collected from trial participants at day 0 and at day 28 after the second dose. The CDR3 measures 15 amino acids from cysteine to phenylalanine. Just CDR3 DNA is preserved here, 45 bases in frame from base 1. V sheds 0 bases and J sheds 2 bases, leaving 7 bases between their ends. Sequences LGHNA (CDR1) and YSLEER (CDR2) are obtained from the germline V gene. As to this clone: Its specific antigen is unknown. No base-level quality is on record; no much larger clone is a single base apart.

The CDR3 regions of human TCRbeta chains were analyzed by immunosequencing. As for how the authors treated the data: TCRs in the repertoires were matched against a reference library of SARS-CoV-2-specific TCRs that had been generated with the MIRA antigen-specificity platform. Breadth was defined as the fraction of unique TCRs that were SARS-CoV-2-associated, and depth was defined as the fraction of total T cells that were SARS-CoV-2-associated. Using the MIRA data, each spike-specific TCR was mapped to the spike region that the TCR reacts to and placed in a CD4 or CD8 class. Log10-transformed breadth and depth values were compared by one-way ANOVA with Sidak's multiple comparisons tests. The source is immuneACCESS, and TCRdb retained only in-frame sequences with V and J called. Part of the clones is not carried over; for the studies checked, unresolved V genes explain less than half of this, and the remainder is unexplained. V and J calls and clone size come straight from that table; D and trimming were deduced from the DNA. The sample records approximately 160,000 clones, approximately 88% of which are singletons. 3% to 4% of the sample rests with the top ten.

The specimen comprised peripheral blood, sampled on day 0 of MenACWY control vaccination. This chain joins TRBV4-3 to TRBJ2-2; there is no confident call for the D gene. The sequence was obtained from an adult in good health. CDR3 sequence: CASSQEALNTGELFF. The DNA is as follows: TGCGCCAGCAGCCAAGAGGCACTTAACACCGGGGAGCTGTTTTTT.